This record concerns one T cell receptor beta chain sequence. What it recognizes is unknown. This specimen comes from a study of cytomegalovirus exposure and HLA in healthy donors. PCR used 60 Vbeta primers and 13 Jbeta primers. The table came from immunoSEQ multiplex PCR; TCRdb's copy has only in-frame clones and leaves some out. The sample carries some 140,000 clones, about 76% recorded once. This CDR3 region has 15 residues. Trimming removed 5 bases at V and 2 bases at J, with 13 bases between. CDR1 is SGHAT, CDR2 FQNNGV, per germline. Participants comprised healthy donors of bone marrow. Study-level results: In a later analysis, TCR beta V- and J-gene trimming was associated with a missense DCLRE1C variant. The authors reported that TCR beta sequences could predict HLA-A and HLA-B alleles. These predictions were accurate for most subjects in the first cohort. When a later analysis compared HLA-associated TCR beta chains with equally common others, the HLA-associated chains turned out to be more clonally expanded and to have lower generation probabilities.

Sequencing was performed on PBMCs. The sequence was obtained from a young man in good health and CMV-seropositive. V and J are TRBV11-2 and TRBJ1-5; D might be TRBD1 (5 bases). The CDR3 loop is CASSRGGTRNQPQHF. The CDR3, as DNA: TGTGCCAGCAGCCGGGGAGGGACGCGCAATCAGCCCCAGCATTTT.